This paragraph reports one T cell receptor beta chain. TCRdb's table, derived via immunoSEQ multiplex PCR, lists solely in-frame clones and lacks some. The sample shows about 50,000 clones, approximately 80% of them seen only once. The data originate from a study of early stage breast cancer tumors. About the research overall: ER+/PR+/HER2- status applied to about 70% of the 16 invasive breast tumors.

The TCR was taken from a person aged 45 to 59 with breast cancer. The sequenced material came from blood.

The CDR3 sequence: CAWSVIGETQYF. The CDR3 DNA sequence: TGTGCCTGGAGTGTGATCGGGGAGACCCAGTACTTC. J is TRBJ2-5 and V is TRBV30; D unclear. V was clipped by 0 bases and J by 5 bases, with 7 bases between them. In germline, CDR1 is GTSNPN, CDR2 SVGIG (reference sequence). The CDR3 is 12 residues long.